A selection of T cell receptor beta chains follows, all from one sample in a study of blood T cell repertoires in COVID-19. Clones were read by immunoSEQ multiplex PCR, and TCRdb kept only the in-frame ones, dropping some. The sample yields 130,000 to 150,000 clones, around 84% seen once. Sequencing was performed on peripheral blood. The receptors stem from a woman in her fifties or sixties in a cohort sampled during active or convalescent COVID-19. CDR3s leave out the opening cysteine and the closing phenylalanine or tryptophan.

v_call	j_call	cdr3_aa
TRBV12-5	TRBJ2-3	ASGPYRGSFTDTQY
TRBV19	TRBJ2-3	ASSEDRVADTQY
TRBV27	TRBJ2-7	ASRGTSGGGEQY
TRBV7-9	TRBJ2-3	ASSLRTGGFDTQY
TRBV11-3	TRBJ2-3	ASSLGADTQY
TRBV7-3	TRBJ1-2	ASKTWSGNRVGGQTYGYT
TRBV9	TRBJ2-7	ASSGRDRDYEQY
TRBV30	TRBJ2-7	AWSVRGYEQY
TRBV9	TRBJ1-6	ASSAGRTDPFSYNSPLH
TRBV19	TRBJ1-5	ASARDRAIGNQPQH
TRBV5-1	TRBJ2-1	ASKTGQSYNEQF
TRBV5-1	TRBJ1-6	ASSLLPQGSRDSPLH
TRBV24-1	TRBJ1-3	ATSDSSGGAGNTIY
TRBV2	TRBJ2-1	ASKSTGSYNEQF
TRBV19	TRBJ1-4	ASSMIVNRGLLF
TRBV19	TRBJ2-3	ASSLSGTQY
TRBV2	TRBJ2-2	ASRLTGSRTGELF
TRBV18	TRBJ2-5	ASSPTGDRETQY
TRBV15	TRBJ2-3	ATSRGQRGVVGDTQY
TRBV2	TRBJ1-1	ASSPGEPSTEAF
TRBV30	TRBJ2-1	AWSVMVLTKDNEQF
TRBV6-5	TRBJ2-1	AADSSSYNEQF
TRBV18	TRBJ1-1	ASSPSIEINTEAF
TRBV12-3/TRBV12-4	TRBJ2-7	ASSGGTGNEQY
TRBV7-2	TRBJ1-5	ASSGGRGNQPQH
TRBV2	TRBJ2-2	ASAFSPSGELF
TRBV19	TRBJ1-1	ASRGQGFDLSAF
TRBV3-1/TRBV3-2	TRBJ2-3	ASRRGRASGGDTQY
TRBV19	TRBJ1-3	ASSIQGYSGNTIY
TRBV4-1	TRBJ2-1	ASSLLAGANNEQF
TRBV6-5	TRBJ1-2	ASSYSFSGEVGYT